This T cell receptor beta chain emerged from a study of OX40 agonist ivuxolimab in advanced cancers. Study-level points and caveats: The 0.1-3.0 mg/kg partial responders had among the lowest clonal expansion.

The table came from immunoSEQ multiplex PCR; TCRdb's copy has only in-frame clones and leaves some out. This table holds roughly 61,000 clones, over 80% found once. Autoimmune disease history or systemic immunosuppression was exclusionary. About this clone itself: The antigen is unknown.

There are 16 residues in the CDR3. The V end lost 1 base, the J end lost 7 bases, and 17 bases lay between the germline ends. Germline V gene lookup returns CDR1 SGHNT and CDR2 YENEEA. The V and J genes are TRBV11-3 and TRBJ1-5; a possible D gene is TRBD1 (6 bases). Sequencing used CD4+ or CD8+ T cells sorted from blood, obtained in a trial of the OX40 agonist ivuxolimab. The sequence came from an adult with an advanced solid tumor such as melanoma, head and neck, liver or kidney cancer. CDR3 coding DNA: TGTGCCAGCAGCTTAGGGGCCGACAGGCTCCTGCAGCCCCAGCATTTT. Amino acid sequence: CASSLGADRLLQPQHF.